The rows below give T cell receptor beta chains drawn from one sample of a study of identical twins. TCRdb recomputed calls from the 5' RACE reads with MiXCR, one row per CDR3 protein. The profile shows approximately 490,000 distinct CDR3 sequences, approximately 20% of them singletons. These records were also assigned to another study, of yellow fever vaccine responses in identical twins.

The source material was CD4+ T cells sorted from blood. The receptors here all came from a woman under 30 in good health. CDR3s include the opening cysteine and the closing phenylalanine or tryptophan. D genes are given only for firm matches. The size field is filled for only some rows; it gives once, few, many or a size class.

>TRBD1|few|TRBV7-2|TRBJ2-5
TGTGCCAGCAGCTATTACAGGGGGCAAGAGACCCAGTACTTC
CASSYYRGQETQYF
>-|few|TRBV20-1|TRBJ2-3
TGCAGTGCTAGATCAGGGGGGGATACGCAGTATTTT
CSARSGGDTQYF
>-|-|TRBV14|TRBJ1-2
TGTGCCAGCAGCCAAGCTTATTTGGACTTGTGGGGCTACACCTTC
CASSQAYLDLWGYTF
>TRBD2|-|TRBV28|TRBJ2-5
TGTGCCAGCAGCCTAGCGGGAGGGCCTACGGAGACCCAGTACTTC
CASSLAGGPTETQYF
>-|-|TRBV2|TRBJ2-1
TGTGCCAGCAGTAGACTAGACTATATCTACAATGAGCAGTTCTTC
CASSRLDYIYNEQFF
>-|few|TRBV11-2|TRBJ1-1
TGTGCCAGCGTACGACAGAGGAACACTGAAGCTTTCTTT
CASVRQRNTEAFF
>TRBD2|-|TRBV6-5|TRBJ2-5
TGTGCCAGCAGTTATGGACTAGCGGGGACAACAGAGACCCAGTACTTC
CASSYGLAGTTETQYF
>TRBD1|few|TRBV5-1|TRBJ2-7
TGCGCCAGCAGCTTGGTTCGTCAGGGGGTGCACGAGCAGTACTTC
CASSLVRQGVHEQYF
>-|few|TRBV15|TRBJ2-3
TGTGCCACCAGCAGAGATAGGCAAAATACGCAGTATTTT
CATSRDRQNTQYF
>-|few|TRBV5-1|TRBJ2-1
TGCGCCAGCAGCGGGGCGGGGAAAGTGGGCAATGAGCAGTTCTTC
CASSGAGKVGNEQFF
>TRBD2|few|TRBV3-1|TRBJ2-1
TGTGCCAGCAGCCAGCCCTCCGGGACTAGCGGGAGGGGTTGGAAGAATGAGCAGTTCTTC
CASSQPSGTSGRGWKNEQFF
>-|many|TRBV3-1|TRBJ1-6
TGTGCCAGCAGCCAAGTCGGTTACTCCTATAATTCACCCCTCCACTTT
CASSQVGYSYNSPLHF
>-|-|TRBV14|TRBJ1-1
TGTGCCAGCAGCCAGATTGGGGGTGAAGCTTTCTTT
CASSQIGGEAFF
>-|-|TRBV3-1|TRBJ2-1
TGTGCCAGCAGCCGAGGACTTCCTTCCTACAATGAGCAGTTCTTC
CASSRGLPSYNEQFF
>TRBD2|-|TRBV7-2|TRBJ2-1
TGTGCCAGCAGCTCCAGCGGGGCCAGATACAATGAGCAGTTCTTC
CASSSSGARYNEQFF
>-|-|TRBV11-2|TRBJ2-7
TGTGCCAGCAGTCCCGACCCGACTGGGTACGAGCAGTACTTC
CASSPDPTGYEQYF
>-|few|TRBV12-3/TRBV12-4|TRBJ1-5
TGTGCCAGCAGTTTTTGGGCTGAGGGTTCGCCCCAGCATTTT
CASSFWAEGSPQHF
>-|-|TRBV10-3|TRBJ1-1
TGTGCCATCAGTGGTGCTAAGAACACTGAAGCTTTCTTT
CAISGAKNTEAFF
>-|-|TRBV3-1|TRBJ2-5
TGTGCCACCGTGGTCTTAGAGACCCAGTACTTC
CATVVLETQYF
>TRBD2|-|TRBV29-1|TRBJ2-3
TGCAGCGTTAAAAGCGGGAGGGTCACAGATACGCAGTATTTT
CSVKSGRVTDTQYF
>-|-|TRBV21-1|TRBJ1-1
TGTGCCAGCAGCAAAGCGGTCGCCGTTCCGGGTCGGGCTTTCTTT
CASSKAVAVPGRAFF
>TRBD2|-|TRBV24-1|TRBJ2-1
TGTGCCACCAGTCCAAGCGGGAGGGGAACCTACAATGAGCAGTTCTTC
CATSPSGRGTYNEQFF
>TRBD1|-|TRBV29-1|TRBJ2-2
TGCAGCGTTGAAGAGACCGGACAGGGCAGGCCCGGGGAGCTGTTTTTT
CSVEETGQGRPGELFF
>-|-|TRBV24-1|TRBJ2-1
TGTGCCACCAGTCCCGGGGAGAGAGTAATCCCGAGCTCCTACAATGAGCAGTTCTTC
CATSPGERVIPSSYNEQFF
>TRBD1|few|TRBV6-1|TRBJ1-2
TGTGCCAGCAGTCCCAGGGGGCTGGTCTATGGCTACACCTTC
CASSPRGLVYGYTF
>-|-|TRBV12-3/TRBV12-4|TRBJ2-1
TGTGCCAGCAGTTCGGGACGGGCTGACAATGAGCAGTTCTTC
CASSSGRADNEQFF
>-|-|TRBV5-1|TRBJ2-6
TGCGCCAGTTCATTAGCAGACTCTGGGGCCAACGTCCTGACTTTC
CASSLADSGANVLTF
>-|many|TRBV12-3/TRBV12-4|TRBJ2-2
TGTGCCAGCAGTTTCAGGTCGAACACCGGGGAGCTGTTTTTT
CASSFRSNTGELFF
>-|few|TRBV5-1|TRBJ2-3
TGCGCCAGCACTTCCACGGGGCCTAGCACAGATACGCAGTATTTT
CASTSTGPSTDTQYF
>TRBD1|-|TRBV2|TRBJ2-1
TGTGCCAGCACCGGACAGGGTCCGAGCTCCTACAATGAGCAGTTCTTC
CASTGQGPSSYNEQFF
>-|few|TRBV12-3/TRBV12-4|TRBJ1-3
TGTGCCAGCAGTGTCCGAGGGGTAGTAGGAAACACCATATATTTT
CASSVRGVVGNTIYF
>-|-|TRBV7-9|TRBJ1-1
TGTGCCAGCAGCTTTGGGGCGGTGAACACTGAAGCTTTCTTT
CASSFGAVNTEAFF
>TRBD1|few|TRBV12-3/TRBV12-4|TRBJ2-3
TGTGCCAGCAGCCACGGGACAGGGGCAGATACGCAGTATTTT
CASSHGTGADTQYF
>TRBD2|-|TRBV18|TRBJ2-5
TGTGCCAGCTCCCAGCGGGAATACCAAGAGACCCAGTACTTC
CASSQREYQETQYF
>-|few|TRBV15|TRBJ2-7
TGTGCCACCAGCAGAGAACGACAGAGCCACGAGCAGTACTTC
CATSRERQSHEQYF
>TRBD2|-|TRBV5-1|TRBJ2-1
TGCGCCAGCAGCTTTATGGGGGGGATCAGGAATGAGCAGTTCTTC
CASSFMGGIRNEQFF
>-|-|TRBV4-1|TRBJ2-2
TGCGCCAGCAGCCAAGATCAACCGGGGACCGGGGAGCTGTTTTTT
CASSQDQPGTGELFF
>TRBD1|-|TRBV5-5|TRBJ2-7
TGTGCTAGCAGCACCAGGACAGGGGCTTCCTACGAGCAGTACTTC
CASSTRTGASYEQYF
>-|many|TRBV3-1|TRBJ2-4
TGTGCCAGCATGGATCTAGCCAAAAACATTCAGTACTTC
CASMDLAKNIQYF
>-|-|TRBV18|TRBJ1-1
TGTGCCAGCTCAGACAAGTCCGTGATGAACACTGAAGCTTTCTTT
CASSDKSVMNTEAFF
>TRBD2|-|TRBV24-1|TRBJ2-1
TGTGCCACCAGTGATGTACCGGGACTAGCGGGAGGGCCTAGTAGCAATGAGCAGTTCTTC
CATSDVPGLAGGPSSNEQFF
>TRBD2|-|TRBV25-1|TRBJ2-3
TGTGCCAGCAGTGGGGGACTAGTAACAGTTACGCAGTATTTT
CASSGGLVTVTQYF
>TRBD2|-|TRBV6-1|TRBJ2-4
TGTGCCAGCAGCATCGGGACTAGCGGGAGTGACATTCAGTACTTC
CASSIGTSGSDIQYF
>TRBD2|-|TRBV6-1|TRBJ2-1
TGTGCCAGCAGTGACCGGGGGGGGAGCTCCTACAATGAGCAGTTCTTC
CASSDRGGSSYNEQFF
>-|-|TRBV7-9|TRBJ2-6
TGTGCCAGCAGACCGAACAGCTCCTCTGGGGCCAACGTCCTGACTTTC
CASRPNSSSGANVLTF
>-|few|TRBV28|TRBJ1-5
TGTGCCAGCAGGATTGGGATGGGACTCTCCAATCAGCCCCAGCATTTT
CASRIGMGLSNQPQHF
>TRBD2|few|TRBV4-1|TRBJ2-1
TGCGCCAGCAGCCTGTCCGGGACTAGCGGGAGGGCCGAGGGTGAGCAGTTCTTC
CASSLSGTSGRAEGEQFF
>TRBD1|few|TRBV5-1|TRBJ2-2
TGCGCCAGCAGCCCCAGGGACAGCCGGGCCGGGGAGCTGTTTTTT
CASSPRDSRAGELFF
>TRBD1|many|TRBV7-9|TRBJ2-5
TGTGCCAGCAGCCCGGGACAGGGAAAAGAGACCCAGTACTTC
CASSPGQGKETQYF
>-|few|TRBV5-1|TRBJ2-1
TGCGCCAGCAGCCCCCCCCGATATAAGGACAAAAGCTCCTACAATGAGCAGTTCTTC
CASSPPRYKDKSSYNEQFF
>-|-|TRBV10-3|TRBJ2-7
TGTGCCATCAGTGAGTCGAGTCAATACGAGCAGTACTTC
CAISESSQYEQYF
>TRBD2|-|TRBV5-1|TRBJ2-5
TGCGCCAGCAGCTTGGATCGGACTAGCGGGAGCCCCCTGTACTTC
CASSLDRTSGSPLYF
>TRBD1|-|TRBV2|TRBJ2-2
TGTGCCAGCAGAACATCCGGGACAGGGCGGAACACCGGGGAGCTGTTTTTT
CASRTSGTGRNTGELFF
>-|-|TRBV24-1|TRBJ2-5
TGTGCCACCAGTGATTTGCATACCGCGACCCAGTACTTC
CATSDLHTATQYF
>TRBD2|-|TRBV3-1|TRBJ2-1
TGTGCCAGCAGCCAAGGGGTAGCGGGAGCCGTTGAGCAGTTCTTC
CASSQGVAGAVEQFF